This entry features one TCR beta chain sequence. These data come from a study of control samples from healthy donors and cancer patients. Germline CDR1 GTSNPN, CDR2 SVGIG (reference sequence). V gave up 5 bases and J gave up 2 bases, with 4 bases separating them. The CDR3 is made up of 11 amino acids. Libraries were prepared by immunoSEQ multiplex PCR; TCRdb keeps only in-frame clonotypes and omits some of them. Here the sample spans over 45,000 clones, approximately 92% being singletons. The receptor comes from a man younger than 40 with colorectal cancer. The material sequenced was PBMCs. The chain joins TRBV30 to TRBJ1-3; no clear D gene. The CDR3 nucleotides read TGTGCCTGGCGCACTGGAAACACCATATATTTT. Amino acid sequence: CAWRTGNTIYF.